This T cell receptor beta chain was retrieved from a study of CD8 T cells in Susac syndrome. CDR1 and CDR2 from the germline V gene are SEHNR and FQNEAQ (reference sequence). The CDR3 sequence is 14 residues long. V was trimmed by 2 bases and J by 4 bases, leaving 11 bases between them. CD8+ and CD4+ T cells taken from blood had their TCR beta sequenced. An amount of RNA that ranged from about 0.45 to 1 ug was reverse transcribed with random hexamers. Via MiXCR, TCRdb re-called the immunoSEQ multiplex PCR reads, giving one row per CDR3 protein. The data show roughly 130,000 distinct CDR3 sequences, about 94% seen once.

What was sequenced was CD4+ T cells from PBMCs. This sequence originates from a human donor with multiple sclerosis. The chain couples TRBV7-9 to TRBJ1-2; unclear D gene. CDR3 sequence reads: CASSLIPSSYGYTF. The CDR3, as DNA: TGTGCCAGCAGCTTAATCCCCAGCTCCTATGGCTACACCTTC.